What follows is one T cell receptor beta chain and its context. Antigen unknown. Naivety among CD8 cells was defined by CD45RO negativity and positive CCR7 selection, thereby excluding terminally differentiated effector memory CD45RA+ cells. The study enrolled healthy HIV-negative adults without recent acute infections or vaccinations as donors. Every contributor of samples was a Caucasian grown-up residing in Nashville, Tennessee. Germline CDR1 is MNHEY and CDR2 is SMNVEV (reference sequence). There are 13 residues in the CDR3. The V and J ends lost 5 bases and 10 bases respectively, with 15 bases between them. This record comes from a study of shared clonotypes between healthy human individuals. The repertoire was sequenced with immunoSEQ multiplex PCR; TCRdb's copy has only in-frame clones and lacks some. Of about 2.1 million clones listed, over 85% are singletons. Whole-study findings and limits: It was the few donors that limited the genetic and exposure-history diversity represented.

The sequence was obtained from a man younger than 35 in good health. Some clones in this sample may be carry-over from other donors' samples. V usage is TRBV27 and J usage is TRBJ2-1, with TRBD2 as a possible D gene (6 bases). The sequencing sample was made of naive CD8+ T cells from PBMCs. The CDR3 coding sequence is TGTGCCAGCAGTCCCCTTAGCGGAGCGGAGCAGTTCTTC. It is translated as CASSPLSGAEQFF.